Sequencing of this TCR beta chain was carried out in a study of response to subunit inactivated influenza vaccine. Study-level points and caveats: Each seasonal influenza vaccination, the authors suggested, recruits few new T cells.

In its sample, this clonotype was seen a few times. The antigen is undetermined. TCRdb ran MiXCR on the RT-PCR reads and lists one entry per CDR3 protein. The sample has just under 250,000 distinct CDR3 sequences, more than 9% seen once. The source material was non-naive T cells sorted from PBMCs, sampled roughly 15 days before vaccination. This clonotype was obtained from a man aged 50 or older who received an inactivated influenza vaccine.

The CDR3 here is CASSSSWGVYEQYF. CDR3 bases: TGTGCCAGCAGTTCCTCCTGGGGGGTCTACGAGCAGTACTTC. The chain recombines TRBV6-5 with TRBJ2-7; D is perhaps TRBD2 (6 bases). Germline loops: CDR1 MNHEY, CDR2 SVGAGI. This CDR3 comprises 14 residues. V was shortened by 4 bases and J by 3 bases, with 13 bases between the two germline ends.